The source of this TCR beta chain is a study of blood T cell repertoires in COVID-19 (dated by TCRdb to about 2020). The study in broad terms: Collaborator samples came from the United States, Italy and Spain and covered acute and convalescent phases of COVID-19. The repertoires were made available in a free public database intended to serve as a resource for research on the immune response to SARS-CoV-2. Sample metadata almost always included a de-identified subject ID, COVID-19 status, age in years and sex. Where available, HLA class I and class II types were taken from metadata supplied by the sample provider and were not determined by assay-based typing. The prospective study material was composed of cDNA or gDNA derived from T cells, B-cell-depleted T cells, or PBMCs. Samples came from the ongoing ImmuneRACE study (first 160 participants) plus 1,254 subjects from 6 global collaborators. The dataset comprised deeply sampled blood TCRbeta repertoires from subjects exposed to, actively infected with, or recovered from COVID-19. The research as a whole found: How much clinical and demographic metadata was included differed by source and by participant, and the metadata was provided uncurated.

Each collaborating institution followed its own protocols to collect whole blood in K2EDTA tubes. For TCRbeta analysis, collaborators shipped samples as frozen whole blood, isolated PBMCs, or DNA extracted from either of those sample types. The immunoSEQ Assay, a bias-controlled multiplex PCR, was used to amplify TCRbeta CDR3 regions from genomic DNA. On the authors' methods: The number of nucleated cells in each sample was estimated from the amplification of reference gene primers within the assay. To quantify the absolute abundance of each unique TCRbeta CDR3 rearrangement, sequence reads were collapsed and filtered. For each sample, productive Simpson clonality was calculated by taking the square root of Simpson's diversity index across productive rearrangements. Here the immuneACCESS table is served through TCRdb, limited to in-frame sequences with V and J called. Missing clones are a known gap in these copies; in checked studies unresolved V genes cover under half, and the rest lacks a known reason. Clone size and the V and J calls come from that table; the DNA yielded D and trimming. This sample holds around 200,000 clones; 86% were observed only once. In total, the top ten clones hold 2% to 2.5% of the sample.

In the germline V gene, CDR1 corresponds to MNHEY and CDR2 to SVGAGI. Relative to germline, V is 8 bases shorter and J is 2 bases shorter, with 16 bases between their ends. Measured from the cysteine to the phenylalanine, the CDR3 is 14 residues long. Only CDR3 DNA remains: 42 bases, in frame from the first base. Turning to this clone: Its antigen remains unidentified. Nothing much larger sits one base from this clone, and base qualities are not available.

Sequenced sample: peripheral blood. The chain links TRBV6-5 with TRBJ2-7; possibly the D gene is TRBD1, per 6 matching bases. This receptor was identified in a woman aged 45-59 years with acute or convalescent COVID-19. CDR3 loop: CASLRTVQTYEQYF. In nucleotides, the sequence is TGTGCCAGCCTCCGGACAGTGCAAACCTACGAGCAGTACTTC.